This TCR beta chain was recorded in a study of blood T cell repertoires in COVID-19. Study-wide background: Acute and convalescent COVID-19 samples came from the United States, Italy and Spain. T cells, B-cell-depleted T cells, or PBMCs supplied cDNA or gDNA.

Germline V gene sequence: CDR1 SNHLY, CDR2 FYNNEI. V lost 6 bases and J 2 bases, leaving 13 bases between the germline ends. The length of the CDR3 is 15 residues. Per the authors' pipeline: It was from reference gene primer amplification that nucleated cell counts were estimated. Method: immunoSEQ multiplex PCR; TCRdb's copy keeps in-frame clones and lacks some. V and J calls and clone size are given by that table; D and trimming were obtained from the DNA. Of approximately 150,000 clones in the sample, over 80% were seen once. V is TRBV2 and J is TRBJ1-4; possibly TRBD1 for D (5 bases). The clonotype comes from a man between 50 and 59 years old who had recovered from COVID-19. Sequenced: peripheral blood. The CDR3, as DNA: TGTGCCAGCAGGAGGGACGGGGGTACTAATGAAAAACTGTTTTTT. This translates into CASRRDGGTNEKLFF.